Detailed here is one T cell receptor beta chain. The data derive from a study of blood T cell repertoires in COVID-19. Study background: T cells, B-cell-depleted T cells, or PBMCs provided the cDNA or gDNA that served as material.

V was trimmed by 6 bases and J by 4 bases, leaving 15 bases between them. The germline V gene encodes CDR1 MNHNS and CDR2 SASEGT. The CDR3 contains 14 residues. The protocol was immunoSEQ multiplex PCR, while the TCRdb copy is restricted to in-frame clones and leaves out a portion. Here the sample spans about 92,000 clones, 55% to 80% being singletons. Sequencing used peripheral blood. This chain uses TRBV6-1 with TRBJ1-1, with D possibly matching TRBD1 (6 bases). This clonotype was obtained from a woman aged 55-70 years in a cohort sampled during active or convalescent COVID-19. DNA of the CDR3: TGTGCCAGCAGACAGGGAAATATGCGCACTGAAGCTTTCTTT. Its translation is CASRQGNMRTEAFF.